This paragraph covers one T cell receptor beta chain sequence. The antigen remains unidentified. The source of the sample is a study of Ad26.COV2.S vaccination and SARS-CoV-2 variants. Study-level points and caveats: People who got the vaccine or the placebo had similar non-spike TCR breadth. Ad26.COV2.S recipients had broader spike-specific TCRs (P = 0.0014).

The V gene end was trimmed by 1 base and the J gene end by 5 bases; junction bases not matched to a gene: 4. The germline CDR1 and CDR2 sequences are KGHSH and LQKENI. The CDR3 has 14 residues. Treatment given: over 15 received Ad26.COV2.S at low or high dose, single or two shots; roughly five received placebo; per-sample allocation not given. Samples analyzed were those drawn on day 63 after the first vaccine or placebo injection. Within Boston, the person who donated was an adult of 18-55 years. Method: immunoSEQ multiplex PCR; TCRdb's copy keeps in-frame clones and lacks some. The profile covers around 420,000 clones, with around 87% appearing a single time and 3.6% taken by the ten largest.

The chain links TRBV18 to TRBJ1-1; 7 positions agree with TRBD1. Sample: peripheral blood, taken in a trial of Ad26.COV2.S vaccine versus placebo. The clonotype was recovered from a person between 18 and 65 years old who received the Ad26.COV2.S COVID-19 vaccine or a placebo. The CDR3 nucleotides read TGTGCCAGCTCACCACAGCCACAGGGGACTGAAGCTTTCTTT. Translating gives CASSPQPQGTEAFF.